This record looks at one T cell receptor beta chain sequence and its context. The data stem from a study of T cell responses to AZD1222 COVID-19 vaccine. TCRdb keeps only in-frame clones here, not all; method: immunoSEQ multiplex PCR. The sample shows approximately 130,000 clones, approximately 85% of them seen only once. CDR1 and CDR2 (germline): SQVTM, ANQGSEA. The CDR3 covers 16 residues. V lost 1 base and J 1 base, leaving 16 bases between the germline ends. This specimen consisted of peripheral blood, obtained on day 0 of AZD1222 vaccination. The rearrangement joins TRBV29-1 to TRBJ1-1, with D perhaps matching TRBD1 (6 bases). This sequence was found in an adult in good health. This CDR3 reads CSVEGSRGLTNTEAFF. CDR3 DNA sequence: TGCAGCGTTGAAGGTTCCAGGGGCTTAACGAACACTGAAGCTTTCTTT.